A single sample is the source of the 14 T cell receptor beta chains below, sequenced in a study of blood T cell repertoires in COVID-19. Profiling relied on immunoSEQ multiplex PCR, and the TCRdb table lists in-frame clones only, not all of them. The table shows around 100,000 clones, with about four fifths occurring only once. Material for sequencing was peripheral blood. All receptors come from a human donor in a cohort sampled during active COVID-19.

The chain couples TRBV5-6 to TRBJ2-1, with a weak D call TRBD1 (6 bases). In germline, CDR1 is SGHDT, CDR2 YYEEEE. The germline V and J ends were trimmed by 0 bases and 2 bases, with 9 bases remaining between them. This CDR3 spans 15 amino acids. The CDR3 DNA is TGTGCCAGCAGCTTGGACTGGGGGCCCTACAATGAGCAGTTCTTC. Amino acids: CASSLDWGPYNEQFF. Using reference TRBV5-6 and TRBJ2-1 for the parts outside the CDR3, the full variable domain is DAGVTQSPTHLIKTRGQQVTLRCSPKSGHDTVSWYQQALGQGPQFIFQYYEEEERQRGNFPDRFSGHQFPNYSSELNVNALLLGDSALYLCASSLDWGPYNEQFFGPGTRLTVL.

The rearrangement links TRBV3-1 (or the pseudogene TRBV3-2) to TRBJ2-7, with D hard to call. The V end lost 2 bases, the J end lost 7 bases, and 15 bases lay between the germline ends. The CDR3 spans 14 residues. Germline CDR1 is LGHDT and CDR2 is YNNKEL (reference sequence). The CDR3 here is CASSQRSGTEEQYF. The CDR3 DNA sequence: TGTGCCAGCAGCCAACGGAGTGGCACGGAAGAGCAGTACTTC.

CDR3: CASTPERDQPQHF. CDR3 bases: TGTGCCAGCACCCCCGAGAGAGATCAGCCCCAGCATTTT. The V call is TRBV7-2, the J call TRBJ1-5; no firm D call. CDR3 length: 13 residues. The V end was cut by 7 bases, the J end by 5 bases, with 12 bases between. Germline-derived CDR1 and CDR2 are SGHTA and FQGNSA.

The genes are TRBV4-2 and TRBJ1-5; D remains unclear. The CDR3 totals 17 residues. The V end lost 0 bases, the J end lost 9 bases, and 21 bases lay between the germline ends. The germline gives CDR1 LGHNA, CDR2 YNFKEQ. The CDR3 nucleotides are TGTGCCAGCAGCCAAGATGGTCGCCAGTATTTAAATTGGCCCCAGCATTTT. It encodes CASSQDGRQYLNWPQHF.

This clone has only a few counts. V is TRBV9 and J is TRBJ1-2; D is possibly TRBD1 (5 bases). CDR1 and CDR2 (germline): SGDLS, YYNGEE. This CDR3 has 14 residues. Trimming removed 3 bases from V and 7 bases from J, with 16 bases in between. The DNA of the CDR3 is TGTGCCAGCAGCGCCAGGGTGGAGTCTCGTGGCTACACCTTC. Its translation: CASSARVESRGYTF.

This clone appeared a few times. The J gene is TRBJ2-3, the V gene TRBV5-6; D is perhaps TRBD2 (5 bases). Germline-derived CDR1 and CDR2 are SGHDT and YYEEEE. Trimming pared 1 base from V and 0 bases from J, leaving 9 bases between. This CDR3 is 15 amino acids long. DNA for the CDR3: TGTGCCAGCAGCTTGAAGAGAGGGAGCACAGATACGCAGTATTTT. Translated: CASSLKRGSTDTQYF.

The rearrangement joins TRBV7-2 to TRBJ1-5; D unclear. This CDR3 comprises 12 residues. The germline V gene encodes CDR1 SGHTA and CDR2 FQGNSA. V gave up 3 bases and J gave up 7 bases, with 7 bases separating them. CDR3 sequence (DNA): TGTGCCAGCAGCTTTGACACGCAGCCCCAGCATTTT. It yields the protein CASSFDTQPQHF.

The V and J genes are TRBV12-5 and TRBJ1-2; D is ambiguous. Trimming took 4 bases from V and 7 from J, leaving 19 bases between them. Germline V lookup: CDR1 LGHNT, CDR2 FRNRAP. The length of the CDR3 is 15 residues. The CDR3 DNA reads TGTGCTAGTGGTTCTCCCGCGCCAGGTTCGGCTGGCTACACCTTC. Translating it yields CASGSPAPGSAGYTF.

On this clone: Mismatch with germline at one junction end may stem from a read error. The chain is built from TRBV7-9 and TRBJ1-1; TRBD1 might be the D (6 bases). Germline lookup yields CDR1 SEHNR and CDR2 FQNEAQ (reference sequence). The CDR3 has 11 residues. The CDR3 DNA reads TGTGCCAGCAGCTTAGGGGGGCAGACTTGCTTT. As protein: CASSLGGQTCF.

This chain joins TRBV3-1 (or the pseudogene TRBV3-2) and TRBJ1-2; D unresolved. The germline V gene encodes CDR1 LGHDT and CDR2 YNNKEL (reference sequence). V was trimmed by 4 bases and J by 5 bases, leaving 23 bases between them. The CDR3 is made up of 17 amino acids. This chain's CDR3 is CASSRLSGGPRRYGYTF. The CDR3 DNA is TGTGCCAGCAGCCGCCTCTCGGGAGGCCCCCGGCGGTATGGCTACACCTTC.

Of note for this clone: A junction end diverges from the germline sequence, so it may reflect a read error. The gene calls are TRBV4-3 and TRBJ2-7, with 12 bases aligning to TRBD1. Germline CDR1 LGHNA, CDR2 YSLEER. The CDR3 runs 16 residues. The CDR3 here is CASSKEGQGAIYEQYF. The CDR3 region has the DNA TGCGCCAGCAGCAAAGAGGGACAGGGGGCAATCTACGAGCAGTACTTC.

V gene TRBV7-2 combines with J gene TRBJ2-3, with 8 bases lining up with TRBD2. CDR1 SGHTA and CDR2 FQGNSA come from the germline V gene. V shed 3 bases and J 6 bases; nucleotides not matched to a gene: 11. The CDR3 consists of 16 residues. The CDR3 is CASSLRGAGIADTQYF. CDR3 coding DNA: TGTGCCAGCAGCTTGCGGGGGGCCGGGATTGCGGATACGCAGTATTTT.

The rearrangement joins TRBV28 to TRBJ1-2, with 7 bases that match TRBD1. The germline V gene has CDR1 MDHEN and CDR2 SYDVKM. This CDR3 is 17 amino acids long. J gave up 3 bases and V 9 bases, and 19 bases lay outside the gene matches. The CDR3 is CASGAPDRPNLHYGYTF. The CDR3 nucleotides read TGTGCCAGTGGGGCTCCGGACAGGCCCAACCTCCACTATGGCTACACCTTC.

The chain couples TRBV7-2 to TRBJ1-4; weak D call: TRBD1 (5 bases). The CDR3 totals 14 residues. The ends were cut back, 4 bases at V and 8 bases at J, with 14 bases in the middle. Germline-derived CDR1 and CDR2 are SGHTA and FQGNSA. As DNA, the CDR3 is TGTGCCAGCAGCTCACAGGCCTTGGGGGAAAAACTGTTTTTT. Translating gives CASSSQALGEKLFF. The entire variable domain, with the rest obtained from reference TRBV7-2 and TRBJ1-4, is as follows: GAGVSQSPSNKVTEKGKDVELRCDPISGHTALYWYRQSLGQGLEFLIYFQGNSAPDKSGLPSDRFSAERTGGSVSTLTIQRTQQEDSAVYLCASSSQALGEKLFFGSGTQLSVL.